The clone carrying this TCR beta chain was observed a handful of times. This entry belongs to a study of T-cell reconstitution after alpha-beta-depleted transplantation in children. It was with unique molecular identifiers that the TCRbeta library was prepared. TCRdb ran MiXCR on the PCR reads and lists one entry per CDR3 protein. The sample contains over 300,000 distinct CDR3 sequences, about a tenth of which appear only once. Trimming took off 6 bases at V and 3 bases at J, with 12 bases between the two ends. The CDR3 loop spans 14 amino acids. The source of this sequence is a human donor who donated a stem cell graft to a child with acute lymphoblastic leukemia. Sequencing used PBMCs from the stem cell graft donor, obtained from the stem cell graft. The genes are TRBV12-3 or TRBV12-4 and TRBJ2-1; D tentatively fits TRBD1 or TRBD2 (6 bases each). CDR3 sequence reads: CASSPGANYNEQFF. The DNA for the CDR3 is TGTGCCAGCAGCCCGGGGGCAAACTACAATGAGCAGTTCTTC.